The TCR beta chain under discussion was sequenced for a study of identical twins (dated by TCRdb to the mid-2010s). Context from the whole study: To test whether fetal clonotypes persist, the study used deep sequencing on TCR alpha and beta repertoires from monozygotic twins, unrelated adults of various ages, and cord blood. To rule out contamination, replicate twin experiments were performed at different times with different library preparation protocols. The paper's findings and limits, for the study overall: Because the same donors could not be followed over many years, the conclusions relied on cross-sectional statistical analysis. Abundant cord blood beta clonotypes had fewer insertions, young adult naive repertoires showed a similar but weaker trend, and memory repertoires showed no such trend. In monozygotic twins, recombination models systematically underestimated out-of-frame TCR alpha sharing, but the models matched the sharing seen between unrelated individuals. Out-of-frame TCR alpha sequences shared between twins showed an excess of low generation-probability sequences compared with coincidental sharing between unrelated individuals. Zero-insertion analyses could be partly confounded by invariant T cells such as MAIT and iNKT, though diverse VJ usage argued against such confounding for most clonotypes. In beta out-of-frame sequences, excess twin sharing was weaker, because having fewer shared sequences lowered the signal-to-noise ratio.

This clonotype was seen more than once but under ten times. What this receptor recognizes is not known. Base-call qualities are not available, and no considerably larger clone is one nucleotide away. Library preparation used 5' RACE. TCRdb lists the instrument as Illumina HiSeq 2000. Template switching added a universal primer binding site, and the final cDNA carried a unique molecular identifier that allowed TCR cDNA molecules to be counted accurately. Specific primers in the conserved constant-segment region were used to synthesize first-strand cDNA for the TCR alpha and beta chains. To control for contamination, every cDNA library carried two barcodes: a SMART-Mk sample barcode plus Illumina barcodes. TruSeq adapter sequences along with Illumina sample barcodes were introduced in two successive PCR steps. Sequencing of the TCR alpha and beta cDNA libraries was done on the Illumina HiSeq platform using custom primers. For the original study's pipeline: Raw reads were processed with MiGEC to extract unique molecular identifiers, and MiXCR was used to determine CDR3 positions. For each individual, recombination models were inferred using an EM algorithm with the repgenHMM and IGoR tools. The analysis of shared clonotypes was done with the tcR package in R, with sharing normalized by the product of cloneset sizes. To study raw recombination without the effects of thymic and clonal selection, out-of-frame nonproductive sequences were analyzed. TCRdb ran its own pipeline on the public reads, namely fastp trimming at Q25 and MiXCR clone calling, and kept in-frame beta chains. Entries that share a CDR3 protein sequence are merged under the most common genes and DNA. The V and J calls follow TCRdb's processing rather than the paper's. Here the sample has roughly 250,000 distinct CDR3 sequences; approximately 8% occur a single time. The ten biggest clones cover 5% to 6% of the sample.

All donors were healthy Caucasians. Three pairs of female monozygotic twins, all aged roughly 18 to 29 years, were included in the twin cohort. CD4+ and CD8+ T cell populations were isolated with positive isolation kits from Invitrogen. From the cysteine through the phenylalanine, the CDR3 covers 16 amino acids. Only the CDR3 DNA stays, 48 bases, in frame from base 1. In the germline V gene, CDR1 corresponds to SGHVS and CDR2 to FNYEAQ. V lost 1 base and J lost 3 bases, and the count of bases not matched to a germline gene is 4. In addition, the sample was reused for a study of yellow fever vaccine responses in identical twins. As the second paper documents: The T cell response to vaccination in identical twins was reported by the authors to appear partly convergent and partly personalized. In the study, vaccine-responding T cell clones were precisely tracked in identical twins.

The origin of this receptor is a woman between 18 and 29 years old in good health. Sequencing was performed on CD8+ T cells sorted from blood. Here the chain combines TRBV7-6 and TRBJ2-3, with 10 bases matching TRBD2. CDR3 loop: CASSLELAGQTDTQYF. The sequence in DNA is TGTGCCAGCAGCTTAGAACTAGCGGGACAAACAGATACGCAGTATTTT.